The present T cell receptor beta chain was sequenced within a study of identical twins. Germline CDR1 reads SGHDT; CDR2 reads YYEEEE. V lost 2 bases, J lost 5 bases, and 3 bases stayed unmatched. There are 16 residues in the CDR3. TCRdb used MiXCR to reprocess the 5' RACE reads, holding one entry per CDR3 protein. This sample has about 690,000 distinct CDR3 sequences, with approximately 6% found just once. This clonotype occurred once. The rearrangement uses TRBV5-6 and TRBJ2-1, with 14 bases lining up with TRBD2. The sequence was collected from a young man in good health. Sequencing was done on a sample of naive T cells sorted from blood. CDR3 DNA sequence: TGTGCCAGCAGCTTTAGGACTAGCGGGAGGAACAATGAGCAGTTCTTC. It codes for CASSFRTSGRNNEQFF. The whole variable domain, filled in from reference TRBV5-6 and TRBJ2-1, reads DAGVTQSPTHLIKTRGQQVTLRCSPKSGHDTVSWYQQALGQGPQFIFQYYEEEERQRGNFPDRFSGHQFPNYSSELNVNALLLGDSALYLCASSFRTSGRNNEQFFGPGTRLTVL.